A single sample gave rise to the 18 T cell receptor beta chains below, sequenced in a study of T cell changes during pregnancy in multiple sclerosis. Some clones are missing from TCRdb's copy, which holds only in-frame ones; the method was immunoSEQ multiplex PCR. The data contain more than 50,000 clones, about 89% of them singletons. The sample in question was CD4+ T cells from peripheral blood mononuclear cells, obtained after pregnancy. These receptors originate from a female donor in good health, enrolled as a control in a pregnancy study.

The DNA for the CDR3 is TGTGCCAGTAGTTGGGCTAGCGGGGGCCAAGAGACCCAGTACTTC. Residues: CASSWASGGQETQYF. J is TRBJ2-5 and V is TRBV19, with 10 bases that match TRBD2. This CDR3 region has 15 residues. V shed 5 bases, J shed 1 base, and the junction held 4 bases outside the gene matches. The V gene's germline CDR1 is LNHDA and CDR2 SQIVND (reference sequence).

The chain links TRBV2 to TRBJ1-1, with D perhaps matching TRBD1 (5 bases). Germline V lookup: CDR1 SNHLY, CDR2 FYNNEI. The V gene lost 2 bases and the J gene lost 7 bases, with 11 bases spanning the gap. This CDR3 comprises 13 residues. CDR3 DNA sequence: TGTGCCAGCAGTGAAATGAGACAGAATGAAGCTTTCTTT. The encoded protein is CASSEMRQNEAFF.

The chain recombines TRBV5-1 with TRBJ2-7; TRBD1 might be the D (7 bases). There are 14 residues in the CDR3. V lost 0 bases and J lost 5, with 12 bases in between. Germline CDR1 and CDR2: SGHRS and YFSETQ. CDR3: CASSLGQGGHEQYF. In DNA form, the CDR3 reads TGCGCCAGCAGCTTGGGGCAGGGGGGACACGAGCAGTACTTC.

The V gene is TRBV19, the J gene TRBJ1-4; TRBD1 matches 9 bases. Germline V gene lookup returns CDR1 LNHDA and CDR2 SQIVND (reference sequence). Losses at the gene ends were 4 bases for V and 4 bases for J; bases not matched to a gene: 4. The CDR3 consists of 15 residues. The CDR3 DNA follows: TGTGCCAGTAGTACGCCGGGACAGGGTAATGAAAAACTGTTTTTT. It encodes CASSTPGQGNEKLFF.

The chain joins TRBV6-6 to TRBJ2-7; a weak D match, TRBD2 (7 bases). Trimming removed 6 bases from V and 6 bases from J, with 12 bases in between. The CDR3 runs to 12 residues. Germline V gene data show CDR1 as MNHNY and CDR2 as SVGAGI (reference sequence). The CDR3 loop is CASSYREGEQYF. The CDR3 nucleotides read TGTGCCAGCAGCTACAGGGAGGGCGAGCAGTACTTC.

In its sample, this clone was seen a few times. The rearrangement links TRBV5-4 to TRBJ1-1, with 7 bases that match TRBD1. The CDR3 contains 12 residues. The junction had 4 bases not matched to a gene; V was cut back by 0 bases and J by 11 bases. Per the germline V gene, CDR1 is SGHNT and CDR2 is YYREEE (reference sequence). CDR3 sequence reads: CASSLGDREAFF. In nucleotides, the CDR3 is TGTGCCAGCAGCTTGGGCGACAGGGAGGCTTTCTTT.

The chain links TRBV6-1 to TRBJ1-3; TRBD1 is a possible D gene (6 bases). V dropped 6 bases and J dropped 3 bases, with 15 bases sitting between them. The CDR3 length is 15 residues. Looked up from germline, CDR1 is MNHNS and CDR2 is SASEGT. CDR3 loop: CASRPPGEIGNTIYF. The DNA for the CDR3 is TGTGCCAGCAGGCCTCCAGGGGAAATTGGAAACACCATATATTTT.

This sequence joins TRBV2 and TRBJ1-4, with D unclear. Per germline, CDR1 SNHLY and CDR2 FYNNEI. The CDR3 length is 17 residues. Between the trimmed V and J ends, which lost 2 bases and 0 bases, there was a span of 13 bases. The CDR3 DNA reads TGTGCCAGCAGTGAAATTGAACTTAGTACAACTAATGAAAAACTGTTTTTT. Its protein product is CASSEIELSTTNEKLFF. The full variable domain, in which reference TRBV2 and TRBJ1-4 provide the parts outside the CDR3, is EPEVTQTPSHQVTQMGQEVILRCVPISNHLYFYWYRQILGQKVEFLVSFYNNEISEKSEIFDDQFSVERPDGSNFTLKIRSTKLEDSAMYFCASSEIELSTTNEKLFFGSGTQLSVL.

The chain employs TRBV19 and TRBJ2-5; 7 bases are a match to TRBD2. The CDR3 has 13 amino acids. Germline CDR1 reads LNHDA; CDR2 reads SQIVND (reference sequence). Trimming took 6 bases from V and 4 from J; bases not matched to a gene: 5. The CDR3 nucleotides are TGTGCCAGTAGCACCCCGGGGGGAGAGACCCAGTACTTC. It translates to CASSTPGGETQYF.

The V call is TRBV12-5, the J call TRBJ2-1, with D possibly TRBD1 on 6 matching bases. Per germline, CDR1 LGHNT and CDR2 FRNRAP. This CDR3 has 14 residues. V was pared by 7 bases and J by 0 bases, with 10 bases between. CDR3 sequence reads: CASEEDSSYNEQFF. CDR3 nucleotides: TGTGCTAGTGAAGAGGACAGCTCCTACAATGAGCAGTTCTTC.

V gene TRBV11-3 combines with J gene TRBJ2-3, with D tentatively TRBD1 (6 bases). Trimming left V 3 bases short and J 2 bases short, with 12 bases between. From germline, CDR1 is SGHNT and CDR2 YENEEA. The CDR3 totals 15 residues. This chain's CDR3 is CASSFSQGVTDTQYF. The CDR3 nucleotides are TGTGCCAGCAGCTTCTCACAGGGAGTCACAGATACGCAGTATTTT.

The chain is built from TRBV19 and TRBJ2-1; D is possibly TRBD2 (7 bases). The CDR3 length is 14 residues. Per the germline V gene, CDR1 is LNHDA and CDR2 is SQIVND (reference sequence). The ends were cut back, 3 bases at V and 6 bases at J, with 12 bases in the middle. In nucleotides, the CDR3 is TGTGCCAGTAGTATGGAGGCGGGGGCCAATGAGCAGTTCTTC. It encodes CASSMEAGANEQFF.

As DNA, the CDR3 is TGTGCCAGCAGCGGTGGGACAGTCTACGAGCAGTACTTC. It encodes CASSGGTVYEQYF. This sequence joins TRBV6-1 and TRBJ2-7, with 7 bases that match TRBD1. Trimming cost V 6 bases and J 3 bases; bases outside gene matches: 5. This CDR3 has 13 residues. Germline V gene data show CDR1 as MNHNS and CDR2 as SASEGT.

The rearrangement links TRBV10-3 to TRBJ2-2; 10 bases are a match to TRBD2. Germline V gene data show CDR1 as ENHRY and CDR2 as SYGVKD. V dropped 4 bases and J dropped 2; count of bases not matched to a gene: 10. The CDR3 totals 18 residues. The CDR3 DNA reads as TGTGCCATCAGTGGCCTTGCTAGCGGGGGCCTCAACACCGGGGAGCTGTTTTTT. Encoded protein: CAISGLASGGLNTGELFF.

About this clone: One junction end does not reproduce the germline sequence, and a read error may be involved. This chain connects TRBV4-3 to TRBJ1-2, with D possibly TRBD1 on 5 matching bases. The CDR3 has 14 residues. The germline V gene encodes CDR1 LGHNA and CDR2 YSLEER. The CDR3 nucleotides read TGCGTCAGCAGCCAAGATGGCGCAGGGCTAAGCTACACCTTC. Protein sequence: CVSSQDGAGLSYTF.

The chain uses TRBV5-1 and TRBJ1-2; 7 bases fit TRBD1. The CDR3 loop spans 14 amino acids. CDR1 SGHRS and CDR2 YFSETQ come from the germline V gene. Trimming cost V 4 bases and J 3 bases; bases outside gene matches: 6. The CDR3 region is CASSKLTGDYGYTF. CDR3 coding DNA: TGCGCCAGCAGCAAACTAACAGGGGACTATGGCTACACCTTC.

The chain uses TRBV19 and TRBJ1-6; 7 nucleotides align to TRBD1. Germline-derived CDR1 and CDR2 are LNHDA and SQIVND (reference sequence). There are 14 residues in the CDR3. V lost 5 bases and J lost 7; bases outside the gene matches: 5. The CDR3 DNA reads TGTGCCAGTAGTTCGGGACAGCGCAATTCACCCCTCCACTTT. Translated: CASSSGQRNSPLHF.

The rearrangement uses TRBV11-2 and TRBJ2-7; tentative D call: TRBD2 (7 bases). Looked up from germline, CDR1 is SGHAT and CDR2 is FQNNGV. V was clipped by 8 bases and J by 8 bases, with 16 bases between them. The CDR3 loop spans 12 amino acids. The CDR3 loop reads CASRGAAWQQYF. As DNA, the CDR3 is TGTGCCAGCCGGGGGGCGGCTTGGCAGCAGTACTTC.